The entry that follows covers one T cell receptor (beta chain) sequence. At one end the junction does not follow the germline gene, possibly because of a read error. TCRdb called the 5' RACE reads again in MiXCR, with one record for every CDR3 protein. This table holds thousands of distinct CDR3 sequences, 40% to 65% found once. The CDR3 has 17 amino acids. The germline V gene encodes CDR1 MGHRA and CDR2 YSYEKL. Sequencing input: memory CD4+ T cells sorted from a lymph node. The subset was: memory CD4+ T cells, CD4+CD45RO+CD25-. The clonotype originates from a female donor with breast cancer. The chain has TRBV4-1 and TRBJ2-6; D gene unclear. The CDR3 DNA is TGCGTCAGCAGCCAGCCCCTGGAAATCTCTGGGGCCAACGTCCTGACTTTC. Amino acids: CVSSQPLEISGANVLTF.